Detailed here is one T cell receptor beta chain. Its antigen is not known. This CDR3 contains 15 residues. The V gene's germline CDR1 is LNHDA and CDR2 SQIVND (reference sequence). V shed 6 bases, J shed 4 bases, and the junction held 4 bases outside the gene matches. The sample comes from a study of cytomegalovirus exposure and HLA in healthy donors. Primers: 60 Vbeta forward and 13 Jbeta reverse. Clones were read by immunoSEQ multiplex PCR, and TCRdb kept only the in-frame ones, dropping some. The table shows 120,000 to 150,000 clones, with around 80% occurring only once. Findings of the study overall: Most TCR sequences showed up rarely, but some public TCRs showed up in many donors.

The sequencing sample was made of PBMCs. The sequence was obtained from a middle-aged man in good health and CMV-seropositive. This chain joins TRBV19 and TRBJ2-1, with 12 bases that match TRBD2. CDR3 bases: TGTGCCAGTAGCCCCCTAGCGGGGGGGTACAATGAGCAGTTCTTC. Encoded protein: CASSPLAGGYNEQFF.